This T cell receptor beta chain is drawn from a study of T cells in Graves' hyperthyroidism and ophthalmopathy. Study-level information: Sampling of peripheral blood happened at initial diagnosis, prior to any treatment.

Template material for amplifying TCR beta CDR3 regions consisted of RNA transcripts. An initial round of RT-PCR targeting the TCR CDR3 relied on the HTBI primer set. TCRdb ran MiXCR on the multiplex PCR reads and lists one entry per CDR3 protein. Here the sample spans roughly 800,000 distinct CDR3 sequences, over 35% being singletons. A remark on this clonotype: As yet, its antigen is unknown.

Trimming cost V 5 bases and J 4 bases; bases outside gene matches: 5. From germline, CDR1 is SGHKS and CDR2 YYEKEE (reference sequence). The CDR3 extends over 15 amino acids. Whole-study findings and limits: The authors' 13 V-J model separated ophthalmopathy from stable hyperthyroidism.

The chain is built from TRBV5-5 and TRBJ2-5; 13 nucleotides match TRBD2. Material for sequencing was blood. The clonotype was recovered from a man between 18 and 29 years old with Graves' hyperthyroidism. CDR3 region: CASRRTSGGSETQYF. The CDR3 DNA follows: TGTGCCAGCAGGCGGACTAGCGGGGGCTCAGAGACCCAGTACTTC.